A selection of T cell receptor beta chains follows, all from one sample in a study of CD8 T cells in Susac syndrome. TCRdb called the immunoSEQ multiplex PCR reads again in MiXCR, with one record for every CDR3 protein. The table records roughly 300,000 distinct CDR3 sequences, around 84% of them present only once. The sample comprised CD8+ T cells from PBMCs. These receptors were collected from a human donor with multiple sclerosis. Both conserved end residues are part of each CDR3. D genes are given only for firm matches. Rows may omit the clone size; those that give it use once, few, many or a size class.

d_gene | j_gene | v_gene | len | abundance | CDR3nt | CDR3aa
. | TRBJ1-1 | TRBV7-8 | 14 | . | TGTGCCAGCAGCTTAGGGCCTTTGAACACTGAAGCTTTCTTT | CASSLGPLNTEAFF
TRBD2 | TRBJ2-7 | TRBV9 | 15 | few | TGTGCCAGCAGCGGTAGCGGGGAATCTGCCTACGAGCAGTACTTC | CASSGSGESAYEQYF
TRBD2 | TRBJ2-1 | TRBV27 | 15 | few | TGTGCCAGCAGTTTAAGGGCTAGCGGGACGTATGAGCAGTTCTTC | CASSLRASGTYEQFF
. | TRBJ2-7 | TRBV6-1 | 17 | . | TGTGCCAGCAGTGCGCCTAAGATCCGGGACGACACATACGAGCAGTACTTC | CASSAPKIRDDTYEQYF
TRBD1 | TRBJ1-2 | TRBV27 | 14 | . | TGTGCCAGCAGCCCCAGCCGGGACAGGGACGGCTACACCTTC | CASSPSRDRDGYTF
. | TRBJ2-1 | TRBV9 | 14 | once | TGTGCCAGCAGCGCCGGCGGGGATTACAATGAGCAGTTCTTC | CASSAGGDYNEQFF
TRBD2 | TRBJ2-1 | TRBV6-1 | 14 | . | TGTGCCAGCATCGGGACTAGCGGGAGAGATGAGCAGTTCTTC | CASIGTSGRDEQFF
TRBD1 | TRBJ1-2 | TRBV7-9 | 14 | . | TGTGCCAGCATCGGACAGGGAAAATTCTATGGCTACACCTTC | CASIGQGKFYGYTF
. | TRBJ2-7 | TRBV14 | 15 | . | TGTGCCAGCAGCCAAGACTATGACCGCTTTTGGGAGCAGTACTTC | CASSQDYDRFWEQYF
TRBD2 | TRBJ2-7 | TRBV28 | 14 | . | TGTGCCAGCAGTTTAAGAGGGAGGGCCTACGAGCAGTACTTC | CASSLRGRAYEQYF
TRBD2 | TRBJ2-1 | TRBV15 | 15 | . | TGTGCCACCAGCGGTTCGGGACTAGCGGGACCCGGGCAGTTCTTC | CATSGSGLAGPGQFF
. | TRBJ2-7 | TRBV27 | 14 | . | TGTGCCAGCAGTTTCGGGGGATTGGGCTACGAGCAGTACTTC | CASSFGGLGYEQYF
. | TRBJ2-7 | TRBV5-6 | 15 | few | TGTGCCAGCAGCTTCCAGGGACGGTGGGCCTACGAGCAGTACTTC | CASSFQGRWAYEQYF
. | TRBJ2-5 | TRBV7-9 | 14 | . | TGTGCCAGCAGCGGGAGGGGGTTCGGAGAGACCCAGTACTTC | CASSGRGFGETQYF
. | TRBJ1-5 | TRBV2 | 13 | . | TGTGCCAGCAGTATCCCGGGGAATCAGCCCCAGCATTTT | CASSIPGNQPQHF
TRBD2 | TRBJ2-1 | TRBV27 | 14 | . | TGTGCCAGCAGTTTCGTTGATAGCGGGCCTCCGCAGTTCTTC | CASSFVDSGPPQFF
. | TRBJ2-5 | TRBV28 | 13 | . | TGTGCCAGCAGTTTAACAGTTCAAGAGACCCAGTACTTC | CASSLTVQETQYF
TRBD1 | TRBJ2-3 | TRBV28 | 15 | . | TGTGCCAGCAGTCCGACAGGGGGCTTTACAGATACGCAGTATTTT | CASSPTGGFTDTQYF
. | TRBJ1-5 | TRBV20-1 | 16 | . | TGCAGTGCTAGAGATAAATCGTGGCAGGGTGGTCAGCCCCAGCATTTT | CSARDKSWQGGQPQHF
. | TRBJ1-2 | TRBV28 | 15 | . | TGTGTCAGCTCGATACCCCAAGTGGGTAACTATGGCTACACCTTC | CVSSIPQVGNYGYTF
. | TRBJ1-1 | TRBV28 | 16 | few | TGTGCCAGCAGTTTATTGGTCCCCTGGGGCCACACTGAAGCTTTCTTT | CASSLLVPWGHTEAFF
. | TRBJ2-1 | TRBV9 | 15 | . | TGTGCCAGCAGCGTAGAAGGGGCGAGGTCTAGTGAGCAGTTCTTC | CASSVEGARSSEQFF
TRBD1 | TRBJ2-7 | TRBV28 | 14 | . | TGTGCCAGCAACCGGAGACAGGGGCCCTACGAGCAGTACTTC | CASNRRQGPYEQYF
TRBD2 | TRBJ2-7 | TRBV6-5 | 15 | . | TGTGCCAGCAGTTACTCGAACGGGGGGTGGTACGAGCAGTACTTC | CASSYSNGGWYEQYF
TRBD1 | TRBJ2-2 | TRBV19 | 16 | . | TGTGCCAGTAGGAAAACAGGGGGCGCGTACACCGGGGAGCTGTTTTTT | CASRKTGGAYTGELFF
. | TRBJ1-5 | TRBV6-6 | 14 | . | TGTGCCAGCAGTTACCTCAATAGCAATCAGCCCCAGCATTTT | CASSYLNSNQPQHF
. | TRBJ2-3 | TRBV4-1 | 17 | few | TGCGCCAGCAGCCAAGAATCTTCCGACAGCGAGTCAGATACGCAGTATTTT | CASSQESSDSESDTQYF
. | TRBJ2-3 | TRBV7-2 | 13 | few | TGTGCCAGCAGCCCCCCGCGCTCAGGCACGCAGTATTTT | CASSPPRSGTQYF
. | TRBJ2-5 | TRBV6-1 | 13 | few | TGTGCCTCGAGGTCGTCAGGTAGAGAGACCCAGTACTTC | CASRSSGRETQYF
. | TRBJ2-1 | TRBV27 | 14 | . | TGTGCCAGCAGTTATGGGACAAAAGGGAATGAGCAGTTCTTC | CASSYGTKGNEQFF
. | TRBJ1-5 | TRBV27 | 14 | . | TGTGCCAGCAGTTTGCTTGGGGGAAATCAGCCCCAGCATTTT | CASSLLGGNQPQHF
. | TRBJ1-3 | TRBV28 | 15 | . | TGTGCCAGCAGTTTCCCATCTCTGGGTGGAAACACCATATATTTT | CASSFPSLGGNTIYF
TRBD2 | TRBJ2-3 | TRBV7-9 | 15 | . | TGTGCCAGCAGCCCAGCGGGAGCAAGCGCAGATACGCAGTATTTT | CASSPAGASADTQYF
. | TRBJ2-5 | TRBV7-9 | 13 | . | TGTGCCAGCAGCTTCACAAACCAAGAGACCCAGTACTTC | CASSFTNQETQYF
. | TRBJ1-2 | TRBV28 | 15 | once | TGTGCCATTAGGTCGGAACGGACGGTCGGCTATGGCTACACCTTC | CAIRSERTVGYGYTF
. | TRBJ2-7 | TRBV6-5 | 15 | . | TGTGCCAGCAGTTACGAGGGTGAGGGGGCCTACGAGCAGTACTTC | CASSYEGEGAYEQYF
. | TRBJ1-2 | TRBV12-3/TRBV12-4 | 17 | . | TGTGCCAGCAGAAGAGGAGCGGACAGCACAACCCCCTATGGCTACACCTTC | CASRRGADSTTPYGYTF
. | TRBJ2-5 | TRBV2 | 12 | . | TGTGCCAGCAGAGGGGGGCGGGAGACCCAGTACTTC | CASRGGRETQYF
TRBD2 | TRBJ2-1 | TRBV5-1 | 20 | few | TGCGCCAGCAGCTTGGCCGGTGGGACTAGCGGATCTGACTCCTACAATGAGCAGTTCTTC | CASSLAGGTSGSDSYNEQFF
. | TRBJ1-1 | TRBV9 | 14 | . | TGTGCCAGCAGCGATGGAGTGTATCTAACTGAAGCTTTCTTT | CASSDGVYLTEAFF
TRBD1 | TRBJ1-1 | TRBV19 | 16 | . | TGTGCCAGTACAGATTCGCAGGACAGGGGTGTCACTGAAGCTTTCTTT | CASTDSQDRGVTEAFF
TRBD2 | TRBJ2-1 | TRBV20-1 | 13 | few | TGCAGTGCTAGTGAACTAGCGAGCGATGAGCAGTTCTTC | CSASELASDEQFF
. | TRBJ1-1 | TRBV19 | 14 | once | TGTGCCAGTAGTGCCCGTATTAGAACAACTGAAGCTTTCTTT | CASSARIRTTEAFF
. | TRBJ2-7 | TRBV7-9 | 12 | . | TGTGCCAGCAGCCCCCGCGGTGTCGAGCAGTACTTC | CASSPRGVEQYF
TRBD2 | TRBJ2-1 | TRBV6-5 | 14 | . | TGTGCCAGCACCCCTAGCGGGAGGTCGGGTGAGCAGTTCTTC | CASTPSGRSGEQFF
TRBD2 | TRBJ2-7 | TRBV15 | 13 | . | TGTGCCACTGCTAGCGGGTCAGCCTACGAGCAGTACTTC | CATASGSAYEQYF
. | TRBJ2-1 | TRBV14 | 15 | . | TGTGCCAGCAGCCAATCCTCGAACTTCGGCGATGAGCAGTTCTTC | CASSQSSNFGDEQFF